A single sample gave rise to the 18 T cell receptor beta chains below, sequenced in a study of blood T cell repertoires in COVID-19. Clones were read by immunoSEQ multiplex PCR, and TCRdb kept only the in-frame ones, dropping some. This table holds 200,000 or so clones, about 87% found once. Sequenced input: PBMCs or T cells enriched from blood (not recorded which). The receptors were gathered from a woman aged 25-40 years who had recovered from COVID-19.

This chain joins TRBV12-3 or TRBV12-4 and TRBJ2-7, with TRBD1 identical over 9 bases. The CDR3 runs 12 residues. V trimming: 8 bases; J trimming: 6 bases; junction bases outside the gene matches: 5. The CDR3 coding sequence is TGTGCCAGCGGCTACAGGGGGCGCGAGCAGTACTTC. Amino acid sequence: CASGYRGREQYF.

The chain joins TRBV6-2 or TRBV6-3 to TRBJ1-3; the D is unclear. Germline V CDR1 and CDR2: MNHEY, SVGEGT. The V gene lost 2 bases and the J gene lost 2 bases, with 10 bases spanning the gap. This CDR3 spans 15 amino acids. The chain's CDR3 is CASSYTLGAGNTIYF. CDR3 DNA: TGTGCCAGCAGTTACACCCTCGGAGCTGGAAACACCATATATTTT.

The CDR3 bases are TGCAGCGCCAGCGCGCGGAACTCTGGGGCCAACGTCCTGACTTTC. Its protein is CSASARNSGANVLTF. This chain links TRBV29-1 with TRBJ2-6, with D hard to call. Germline V gene lookup returns CDR1 SQVTM and CDR2 ANQGSEA. The V and J ends lost 7 bases and 0 bases respectively, with 13 bases between them. The CDR3 has 15 residues.

The chain couples TRBV2 to TRBJ1-1; 9 positions match TRBD1. Unmatched junction bases numbered 5, after V lost 10 bases and J lost 5 bases. This CDR3 region has 12 residues. Germline CDR1 reads SNHLY; CDR2 reads FYNNEI. The CDR3 protein is CATDRGRTEAFF. CDR3 nucleotide sequence: TGTGCCACAGACAGGGGGAGAACTGAAGCTTTCTTT.

This chain uses TRBV4-3 with TRBJ1-2; 11 nucleotides agree with TRBD1. Germline CDR1 is LGHNA and CDR2 is YSLEER. This CDR3 comprises 14 residues. Unmatched junction bases numbered 5, after V lost 4 bases and J lost 7 bases. CDR3 sequence reads: CASSPGQGVRGYTF. CDR3 nucleotide sequence: TGCGCCAGCAGCCCGGGACAGGGGGTCCGTGGCTACACCTTC.

The chain has TRBV19 and TRBJ1-1; D gene unclear. The CDR3 runs to 14 residues. Trimming took 10 bases from V and 0 from J, leaving 15 bases between them. Per the germline V gene, CDR1 is LNHDA and CDR2 is SQIVND (reference sequence). The CDR3 nucleotides read TGTGCCACGCAGCGGTCGTCGTTGAACACTGAAGCTTTCTTT. Its translation: CATQRSSLNTEAFF.

The chain is built from TRBV29-1 and TRBJ2-3; TRBD1 matches at 7 bases. Per the germline V gene, CDR1 is SQVTM and CDR2 is ANQGSEA. Losses at the gene ends were 3 bases for V and 1 base for J; bases not matched to a gene: 10. This CDR3 spans 16 amino acids. The CDR3 coding sequence is TGCAGCGTTGATTACAGGGGTGCGAAAGGCACAGATACGCAGTATTTT. It codes for CSVDYRGAKGTDTQYF.

This clone showed up just once. The chain links TRBV27 to TRBJ2-2; unclear D gene. The CDR3 extends over 14 amino acids. Trimming stripped 6 bases from V and 4 bases from J, with 12 bases between. The germline V gene has CDR1 MNHEY and CDR2 SMNVEV (reference sequence). CDR3 sequence (DNA): TGTGCCAGCAGACTTAACGGCGGCACCGGGGAGCTGTTTTTT. Translating it yields CASRLNGGTGELFF.

In its sample, this clone was seen once. The chain employs TRBV7-3 and TRBJ2-7; 8 bases align to TRBD1. CDR1 and CDR2 (germline): SGHTA, FQGTGA. The CDR3 length is 15 residues. V shed 3 bases and J 5 bases; nucleotides not matched to a gene: 9. This CDR3 is CASSLSGQGFHEQYF. The DNA for the CDR3 is TGTGCCAGCAGCTTGTCCGGACAGGGTTTCCACGAGCAGTACTTC.

The rearrangement joins TRBV6-2 or TRBV6-3 to TRBJ2-2, with D possibly TRBD2 on 6 matching bases. Trimming took 2 bases from V and 3 from J, leaving 16 bases between them. The CDR3 length is 17 residues. Germline assignment: CDR1 MNHEY and CDR2 SVGEGT. Written as DNA, the CDR3 is TGTGCCAGCAGTTACCGCGGAGGGCAGGTGGACACCGGGGAGCTGTTTTTT. Translating it yields CASSYRGGQVDTGELFF.

This sequence joins TRBV7-9 and TRBJ2-3, with a weak D call TRBD1 (7 bases). The CDR3 has 17 residues. Trimming took 1 base from V and 4 from J, leaving 18 bases between them. Looked up from germline, CDR1 is SEHNR and CDR2 is FQNEAQ (reference sequence). The CDR3 sequence is CASSLVPTGRYPDTQYF. CDR3 nucleotides: TGTGCCAGCAGCTTAGTCCCGACAGGGAGGTACCCAGATACGCAGTATTTT.

The chain joins TRBV10-3 to TRBJ2-5, with 8 bases that match TRBD2. Per the germline V gene, CDR1 is ENHRY and CDR2 is SYGVKD. The V gene end was trimmed by 4 bases and the J gene end by 2 bases; junction bases not matched to a gene: 3. The CDR3 has 14 residues. The DNA of the CDR3 is TGTGCCATCAGTGGGACGGGGGGGCAAGAGACCCAGTACTTC. It encodes CAISGTGGQETQYF.

This clone was recorded a few times. The chain joins TRBV7-9 to TRBJ1-4, with D tentatively TRBD1 (5 bases). The CDR3 runs to 14 residues. Germline V lookup: CDR1 SEHNR, CDR2 FQNEAQ (reference sequence). V was cut by 10 bases and J by 0 bases, with 12 bases left in between. The CDR3 DNA reads TGTGCCACTACAGGAACCCCAACTAATGAAAAACTGTTTTTT. The encoded protein is CATTGTPTNEKLFF.

This chain joins TRBV6-2 or TRBV6-3 and TRBJ2-3; 13 bases agree with TRBD2. J was trimmed by 2 bases and V by 5 bases; bases with no gene match: 10. From germline, CDR1 is MNHEY and CDR2 SVGEGT. The CDR3 loop spans 18 amino acids. This CDR3 reads CASSRTSGGATPTDTQYF. The DNA for the CDR3 is TGTGCCAGCAGTCGGACTAGCGGGGGAGCGACCCCCACAGATACGCAGTATTTT.

J is TRBJ2-7 and V is TRBV7-6, with TRBD2 matching 14 bases. Trimming at V came to 5 bases and at J to 4 bases, leaving 4 bases not matched to a gene. The CDR3 contains 15 residues. The V gene's germline CDR1 is SGHVS and CDR2 FNYEAQ. The CDR3 reads CASSRGTSGSYEQYF. CDR3 nucleotide sequence: TGTGCCAGCAGCCGTGGGACTAGCGGGAGTTACGAGCAGTACTTC. Full variable domain (rest looked up from reference TRBV7-6 and TRBJ2-7): GAGVSQSPRYKVTKRGQDVALRCDPISGHVSLYWYRQALGQGPEFLTYFNYEAQQDKSGLPNDRFSAERPEGSISTLTIQRTEQRDSAMYRCASSRGTSGSYEQYFGPGTRLTVT.

This sequence joins TRBV18 and TRBJ1-6; D gene ambiguous. Trimming cost V 3 bases and J 6 bases, with 12 bases left between them. This CDR3 has 15 residues. Per the germline V gene, CDR1 is KGHSH and CDR2 is LQKENI. CDR3 nucleotide sequence: TGTGCCAGCTCACCTTCCACAATTCTTAATTCACCCCTCCACTTT. This sequence encodes CASSPSTILNSPLHF.

The chain uses TRBV5-5 and TRBJ2-1; 7 bases fit TRBD1. This CDR3 has 15 amino acids. Unmatched junction bases numbered 7, after V lost 0 bases and J lost 7 bases. In germline, CDR1 is SGHKS, CDR2 YYEKEE (reference sequence). The CDR3 here is CASSLERPGGNEQFF. In DNA, the CDR3 is TGTGCCAGCAGCTTGGAGCGGCCAGGGGGTAATGAGCAGTTCTTC.

This clone was found once. The gene calls are TRBV9 and TRBJ1-5; D might be TRBD1 (5 bases). Germline V CDR1 and CDR2: SGDLS, YYNGEE. The length of the CDR3 is 14 residues. Deletions cut 0 bases from V and 1 base from J, with 5 bases between. The CDR3 protein is CASSVGQSNQPQHF. The CDR3 region has the DNA TGTGCCAGCAGCGTAGGACAGAGCAATCAGCCCCAGCATTTT.